What follows are 18 T cell receptor beta chains derived from one specimen sequenced in a study of T-cell memory formation after mild COVID-19. A single record per CDR3 protein comes from TCRdb applying MiXCR to the 5' RACE reads. Among under 650,000 distinct CDR3 sequences listed, about a sixth were seen once. What was sequenced was PBMCs or a T cell subset sorted from them (not recorded which). The receptors shown here come from an adult woman who had mild COVID-19 (a few samples of this study predate the infection). Cell type and time point are not known.

The chain combines TRBV18 with TRBJ2-2, with D perhaps matching TRBD2 (6 bases). CDR3 length equals 15 residues. Trimming took off 2 bases at V and 4 bases at J, with 11 bases between the two ends. CDR1 and CDR2 from the germline V gene are KGHSH and LQKENI. The CDR3 loop is CASSPGRGSTGELFF. The CDR3, as DNA: TGTGCCAGCTCACCAGGGCGGGGCAGCACCGGGGAGCTGTTTTTT.

This chain joins TRBV3-1 and TRBJ1-1, with TRBD1 matching over 7 bases. The CDR3 contains 14 residues. CDR1 is LGHDT and CDR2 is YNNKEL in the germline V gene (reference sequence). The J segment lost 1 base and the V segment lost 6 bases, leaving 5 bases of the junction unmatched. The CDR3 bases are TGTGCCAGCAGTTCGACAGGGCGGAACACTGAAGCTTTCTTT. Protein product: CASSSTGRNTEAFF.

This clonotype was seen only a few times. This chain connects TRBV20-1 to TRBJ2-2; 7 positions agree with TRBD2. This CDR3 is built from 13 residues. Germline V gene data show CDR1 as DFQATT and CDR2 as SNEGSKA (reference sequence). The J segment lost 2 bases and the V segment lost 6 bases, leaving 3 bases of the junction unmatched. This CDR3 is CSALAENTGELFF. The CDR3 DNA follows: TGCAGTGCGCTAGCGGAAAACACCGGGGAGCTGTTTTTT.

V gene TRBV7-9 combines with J gene TRBJ1-1, with 8 positions matching TRBD1. The germline V gene has CDR1 SEHNR and CDR2 FQNEAQ (reference sequence). CDR3 size: 16 residues. The junction had 7 bases not matched to a gene; V was cut back by 1 base and J by 3 bases. In DNA form, the CDR3 reads TGTGCCAGCAGCTTAGGGTTGCAGGGGGCGGACACTGAAGCTTTCTTT. Its protein is CASSLGLQGADTEAFF.

This clonotype was observed a handful of times. The V and J genes are TRBV5-1 and TRBJ2-7; 7 bases are shared with TRBD1. CDR3 length: 17 residues. CDR1 and CDR2 (germline): SGHRS, YFSETQ. Trimming removed 2 bases from V and 4 bases from J; junction bases left unmatched: 15. This CDR3 reads CASSFSGPPGQIYEQYF. The CDR3 bases are TGCGCCAGCAGCTTCTCAGGGCCGCCGGGACAGATTTACGAGCAGTACTTC.

This chain uses TRBV6-2 or TRBV6-3 with TRBJ2-1; TRBD1 matches at 8 bases. The ends lost 5 bases at V and 5 bases at J; junction bases unmatched: 11. In germline, CDR1 is MNHEY, CDR2 SVGEGT. CDR3 length equals 16 residues. The CDR3: CASSLLTRQGNNEQFF. CDR3 DNA: TGTGCCAGCAGTCTACTGACGAGACAGGGGAACAATGAGCAGTTCTTC.

The chain has TRBV5-1 and TRBJ2-4; possible D gene TRBD1, 6 bases. Germline-derived CDR1 and CDR2 are SGHRS and YFSETQ. V dropped 0 bases and J dropped 6 bases, with 16 bases sitting between them. The CDR3 consists of 16 residues. The DNA for the CDR3 is TGCGCCAGCAGCTTGGTGGCAGGGGATTATAGAAACATTCAGTACTTC. Protein sequence: CASSLVAGDYRNIQYF.

This clonotype was counted a few times. The chain employs TRBV27 and TRBJ1-5, with 10 bases identical to TRBD1. J was trimmed by 5 bases and V by 5 bases; bases with no gene match: 15. CDR3 length: 18 residues. Germline V CDR1 and CDR2: MNHEY, SMNVEV (reference sequence). CDR3 protein: CASSPVPGQGWQDQPQHF. The CDR3 DNA reads as TGTGCCAGCAGTCCGGTCCCGGGACAGGGGTGGCAGGATCAGCCCCAGCATTTT.

CDR3 bases: TGTGCCAGCAGCACGGGACAGGGCCAGTACGAGCAGTACTTC. It yields the protein CASSTGQGQYEQYF. The rearrangement links TRBV7-2 to TRBJ2-7; 9 bases are a match to TRBD1. There are 14 residues in the CDR3. V trimming: 5 bases; J trimming: 4 bases; junction bases outside the gene matches: 6. The germline V gene has CDR1 SGHTA and CDR2 FQGNSA.

This clonotype was counted at least ten times. The V and J genes are TRBV3-1 and TRBJ2-3; D tentatively reads TRBD1 or TRBD2 (5 bases each). The CDR3 runs 14 residues. The germline V gene has CDR1 LGHDT and CDR2 YNNKEL (reference sequence). V gave up 3 bases and J gave up 0 bases, with 7 bases separating them. The chain's CDR3 is CASSQGVSTDTQYF. The CDR3 nucleotides read TGTGCCAGCAGCCAGGGGGTCAGCACAGATACGCAGTATTTT.

The chain combines TRBV7-9 with TRBJ2-1; 9 bases match TRBD1. The CDR3 extends over 15 amino acids. The V gene's germline CDR1 is SEHNR and CDR2 FQNEAQ (reference sequence). Germline trimming cut 3 bases from V and 6 bases from J; bases unmatched to any gene: 6. CDR3 nucleotides: TGTGCCAGCAGCTTTGGGGGGACAGGGACCAATGAGCAGTTCTTC. Translation gives CASSFGGTGTNEQFF.

The CDR3: CASSLRTGTGVYEQYF. The CDR3, as DNA: TGTGCCAGCAGCCTCCGCACCGGGACAGGAGTTTACGAGCAGTACTTC. The chain recombines TRBV5-5 with TRBJ2-7, with 8 positions matching TRBD1. After removal of 4 bases from V and 4 bases from J, the junction contained 13 bases not matched to a gene. Germline V gene lookup returns CDR1 SGHKS and CDR2 YYEKEE (reference sequence). The CDR3 consists of 16 residues. Variable domain in full (rest from reference TRBV5-5 and TRBJ2-7): DAGVTQSPTHLIKTRGQQVTLRCSPISGHKSVSWYQQVLGQGPQFIFQYYEKEERGRGNFPDRFSARQFPNYSSELNVNALLLGDSALYLCASSLRTGTGVYEQYFGPGTRLTVT.

The gene calls are TRBV2 and TRBJ1-2; D uncertain. The CDR3 has 14 amino acids. Germline values: CDR1 SNHLY, CDR2 FYNNEI. Trimming cost V 7 bases and J 5 bases, with 17 bases left between them. CDR3 coding DNA: TGTGCCAGCATCCCCATGGAGGGTATATATGGCTACACCTTC. This gives the protein CASIPMEGIYGYTF.

CDR3 in amino acids: CASSPGTGYEKLFF. The CDR3 nucleotides are TGTGCCAGCAGCCCCGGGACAGGGTATGAAAAACTGTTTTTT. The V call is TRBV3-1, the J call TRBJ1-4; TRBD1 aligns across 9 bases. The CDR3 runs to 14 residues. Germline V gene sequence: CDR1 LGHDT, CDR2 YNNKEL (reference sequence). The J segment lost 6 bases and the V segment lost 4 bases, leaving 3 bases of the junction unmatched.

V and J are TRBV3-1 and TRBJ1-2; no clear D gene. Germline CDR1 reads LGHDT; CDR2 reads YNNKEL (reference sequence). The V end was cut by 1 base, the J end by 1 base, with 4 bases between. The length of the CDR3 is 13 residues. Written as DNA, the CDR3 is TGTGCCAGCAGCCAAGTTAATAACTATGGCTACACCTTC. Amino acid sequence: CASSQVNNYGYTF. Using reference TRBV3-1 and TRBJ1-2 for the parts outside the CDR3, the full variable domain is DTAVSQTPKYLVTQMGNDKSIKCEQNLGHDTMYWYKQDSKKFLKIMFSYNNKELIINETVPNRFSPKSPDKAHLNLHINSLELGDSAVYFCASSQVNNYGYTFGSGTRLTVV.

V gene TRBV7-9 combines with J gene TRBJ2-7; 8 positions agree with TRBD2. Losses at the gene ends were 1 base for V and 1 base for J; bases not matched to a gene: 9. The CDR3 extends over 17 amino acids. The germline V gene has CDR1 SEHNR and CDR2 FQNEAQ (reference sequence). CDR3: CASSLVGQRGPSYEQYF. The CDR3 DNA reads TGTGCCAGCAGCTTAGTAGGTCAGCGGGGGCCGTCCTACGAGCAGTACTTC. The complete variable domain, with remaining parts taken from reference TRBV7-9 and TRBJ2-7, reads DTGVSQNPRHKITKRGQNVTFRCDPISEHNRLYWYRQTLGQGPEFLTYFQNEAQLEKSRLLSDRFSAERPKGSFSTLEIQRTEQGDSAMYLCASSLVGQRGPSYEQYFGPGTRLTVT.

The sample holds a few counts of this clonotype. This chain joins TRBV5-1 and TRBJ1-2; D remains ambiguous. V dropped 2 bases and J dropped 2 bases, with 7 bases sitting between them. This CDR3 is built from 13 residues. Per germline, CDR1 SGHRS and CDR2 YFSETQ. The CDR3 reads CASSFDPNYGYTF. The CDR3 DNA reads TGCGCCAGCAGCTTCGACCCGAACTATGGCTACACCTTC.

For this clonotype: A much more abundant neighbour one base away suggests this may be a read error. No conserved phenylalanine or tryptophan is present at the end of the CDR3, so a read error is the likely explanation. The rearrangement uses TRBV28 and TRBJ2-7; the D is unclear. Germline V gene data show CDR1 as MDHEN and CDR2 as SYDVKM. V was trimmed by 3 bases and J by 5 bases, leaving 11 bases between them. The CDR3 spans 13 residues. The CDR3 bases are TGTGCCAGCAGTTTCCCCTCCAAGGACGAGCAGTACTTA. It yields the protein CASSFPSKDEQYL.